The 20 T cell receptor beta chains given below trace back to one sample, sequenced in a study of blood T cell repertoires in COVID-19. The table came from immunoSEQ multiplex PCR; TCRdb's copy has only in-frame clones and leaves some out. The sample has fewer than 250,000 clones, under 90% seen once. Specimen: peripheral blood. The source is a man aged 55 to 70 who had recovered from COVID-19.

This chain connects TRBV6-1 to TRBJ1-3; possible D gene TRBD1, 6 bases. The germline gives CDR1 MNHNS, CDR2 SASEGT. The CDR3 has 17 residues. Trimming shortened V by 2 bases and J by 1 base, and 15 bases separated the two germline ends. In DNA form, the CDR3 reads TGTGCCAGCAGTGAAAGCGCAGGGGAAGTTTCTGGAAACACCATATATTTT. Amino acids: CASSESAGEVSGNTIYF.

This clone was observed a single time. The rearrangement links TRBV9 to TRBJ2-4; D possibly corresponds to TRBD1 (6 bases). The CDR3 spans 16 residues. V shed 0 bases and J shed 1 base, with 11 bases lying between them. The germline V gene encodes CDR1 SGDLS and CDR2 YYNGEE. The CDR3 protein is CASSVGGTTAKNIQYF. The CDR3 DNA reads as TGTGCCAGCAGCGTAGGTGGGACAACCGCCAAAAACATTCAGTACTTC.

The chain has TRBV6-5 and TRBJ2-7; possible D gene TRBD1, 6 bases. Germline loops: CDR1 MNHEY, CDR2 SVGAGI. Trimming shortened V by 1 base and J by 5 bases, and 15 bases separated the two germline ends. The CDR3 extends over 15 amino acids. Here the CDR3 reads CASSYWDQGSHEQYF. CDR3 nucleotides: TGTGCCAGCAGTTACTGGGATCAGGGGTCCCACGAGCAGTACTTC.

J is TRBJ1-4 and V is TRBV10-3, with D unresolved. The CDR3 has 15 residues. V lost 3 bases to trimming and J lost 2 bases, with 10 bases between them. The germline V gene encodes CDR1 ENHRY and CDR2 SYGVKD. For the CDR3, the DNA is TGTGCCATCAGTGATACTAGAGGGACTAATGAAAAACTGTTTTTT. This gives the protein CAISDTRGTNEKLFF.

The sample holds one count of this clone. V and J are TRBV18 and TRBJ2-3; a possible D gene is TRBD1 (6 bases). Germline lookup yields CDR1 KGHSH and CDR2 LQKENI. The CDR3 loop spans 14 amino acids. Trimming shortened V by 4 bases and J by 0 bases, and 8 bases separated the two germline ends. The DNA of the CDR3 is TGTGCCAGCTCACGGACAGCTAGCACAGATACGCAGTATTTT. This codes for CASSRTASTDTQYF.

The chain couples TRBV6-5 to TRBJ1-1; D gene ambiguous. The CDR3 runs to 15 residues. The germline gives CDR1 MNHEY, CDR2 SVGAGI. Trimming took off 0 bases at V and 1 base at J, with 9 bases between the two ends. CDR3 sequence (DNA): TGTGCCAGCAGTTACTCGATTTCAGGGAACACTGAAGCTTTCTTT. This sequence encodes CASSYSISGNTEAFF.

The V gene is TRBV5-1, the J gene TRBJ2-7; the D is unclear. The V gene lost 0 bases and the J gene lost 3 bases, with 7 bases spanning the gap. This CDR3 is built from 13 residues. Germline V gene sequence: CDR1 SGHRS, CDR2 YFSETQ. The CDR3 DNA reads as TGCGCCAGCAGCTTGGGCCGAGTCTACGAGCAGTACTTC. Amino acid sequence: CASSLGRVYEQYF.

This clone was observed once. The rearrangement joins TRBV21-1 to TRBJ1-6; no DNA check was done on the table's D call, TRBD1. TRBV21-1 is listed as a pseudogene. The CDR3 spans 17 residues. The CDR3 DNA is TGTGCCAGCAGCAAACCGGACAGGGGGCTACATAATTCACCCCTCCACTTT. As protein: CASSKPDRGLHNSPLHF.

The chain uses TRBV11-2 and TRBJ2-7; 7 nucleotides agree with TRBD1. J lost 2 bases, V lost 3 bases, and 1 base had no gene match. The CDR3 runs 13 residues. CDR1 and CDR2 (germline): SGHAT, FQNNGV. CDR3 region: CASSLTGTYEQYF. The CDR3 DNA sequence: TGTGCCAGCAGCTTGACAGGGACCTACGAGCAGTACTTC.

The V and J genes are TRBV5-1 and TRBJ1-5; D possibly corresponds to TRBD1 (5 bases). From germline, CDR1 is SGHRS and CDR2 YFSETQ. The V end lost 4 bases, the J end lost 7 bases, and 12 bases lay between the germline ends. The CDR3 has 13 residues. CDR3 region: CASSLTVGQPQHF. The DNA for the CDR3 is TGCGCCAGCAGCCTGACAGTGGGCCAGCCCCAGCATTTT.

This clone has a single count. The same CDR3 arises from other DNA sequences in this sample as well. J is TRBJ2-7 and V is TRBV6-5; 10 bases match TRBD1. Trimming took 5 bases from V and 5 from J; bases not matched to a gene: 6. This CDR3 has 14 residues. Germline V lookup: CDR1 MNHEY, CDR2 SVGAGI. DNA of the CDR3: TGTGCCAGCAGTACCCGGGACAGGGGTCACGAGCAGTACTTC. It codes for CASSTRDRGHEQYF.

This clone occurred once. The chain uses TRBV7-2 and TRBJ2-7; 8 nucleotides align to TRBD1. The trim removed 6 bases at V and 2 bases at J, leaving 6 bases unmatched. Per germline, CDR1 SGHTA and CDR2 FQGNSA. This CDR3 contains 14 residues. The CDR3 protein is CASSDRGRAYEQYF. The CDR3 nucleotides read TGTGCCAGCAGTGACAGGGGAAGGGCCTACGAGCAGTACTTC.

The genes are TRBV5-4 and TRBJ2-3; a weak D match, TRBD2 (5 bases). This CDR3 has 14 residues. The V and J ends lost 2 bases and 0 bases respectively, with 7 bases between them. Germline CDR1 is SGHNT and CDR2 is YYREEE (reference sequence). The DNA for the CDR3 is TGTGCCAGCAGCTTCCGGACTAGCACAGATACGCAGTATTTT. Its translation: CASSFRTSTDTQYF. Full variable domain (remainder filled in from reference TRBV5-4 and TRBJ2-3): ETGVTQSPTHLIKTRGQQVTLRCSSQSGHNTVSWYQQALGQGPQFIFQYYREEENGRGNFPPRFSGLQFPNYSSELNVNALELDDSALYLCASSFRTSTDTQYFGPGTRLTVL.

This sequence joins TRBV28 and TRBJ1-1; 12 nucleotides line up with TRBD1. Trimming took 6 bases from V and 5 from J; bases not matched to a gene: 10. This CDR3 contains 16 residues. Germline-derived CDR1 and CDR2 are MDHEN and SYDVKM. CDR3 protein: CASRLLPGQGATEAFF. CDR3 sequence (DNA): TGTGCCAGCAGGCTTCTACCGGGACAGGGGGCAACTGAAGCTTTCTTT.

The CDR3, as DNA: TGTGCCAGCAGTCCCGCAGGGGGCCTGGAAAAACTGTTTTTT. It codes for CASSPAGGLEKLFF. The gene calls are TRBV6-6 and TRBJ1-4; 8 bases align to TRBD1. Losses at the gene ends were 5 bases for V and 8 bases for J; bases not matched to a gene: 7. Germline V lookup: CDR1 MNHNY, CDR2 SVGAGI (reference sequence). The CDR3 is 14 residues long.

The V call is TRBV6-5, the J call TRBJ2-1, with D possibly being TRBD1 (5 bases). The germline V gene has CDR1 MNHEY and CDR2 SVGAGI. This CDR3 contains 15 residues. With 4 bases removed from V and 3 bases from J, the gap between germline ends came to 13 bases. The CDR3 DNA sequence: TGTGCCAGCAGTTCCTTGACAAGGGGCTACAATGAGCAGTTCTTC. Protein sequence: CASSSLTRGYNEQFF.

The J gene is TRBJ1-1, the V gene TRBV4-1; 7 bases align to TRBD1. V shed 2 bases and J 1 base; nucleotides not matched to a gene: 4. Germline V CDR1 and CDR2: MGHRA, YSYEKL. CDR3 length equals 15 residues. The CDR3 region has the DNA TGCGCCAGCAGCCAATCTACAGGGGAGAACACTGAAGCTTTCTTT. This encodes CASSQSTGENTEAFF.

The chain uses TRBV19 and TRBJ2-4, with a tentative D call TRBD1 (6 bases). Germline-derived CDR1 and CDR2 are LNHDA and SQIVND (reference sequence). This CDR3 has 13 residues. Trimming took off 5 bases at V and 7 bases at J, with 12 bases between the two ends. The CDR3, as DNA: TGTGCCAGTAGTTTAGGTCAGGGGAACATTCAGTACTTC. It translates to CASSLGQGNIQYF.

The chain recombines TRBV5-5 with TRBJ1-2; D gene uncertain. V was clipped by 0 bases and J by 0 bases, with 6 bases between them. Germline assignment: CDR1 SGHKS and CDR2 YYEKEE (reference sequence). The CDR3 sequence is 14 residues long. The DNA of the CDR3 is TGTGCCAGCAGCTTGGACTCTGCTAACTATGGCTACACCTTC. It translates to CASSLDSANYGYTF.

The V gene is TRBV2, the J gene TRBJ1-4, with 10 bases aligning to TRBD1. Germline V gene sequence: CDR1 SNHLY, CDR2 FYNNEI. This CDR3 comprises 13 residues. V lost 6 bases, J lost 8 bases, and 3 bases stayed unmatched. The DNA of the CDR3 is TGTGCCAGCAGAGACAGGGGGCCCGAAAAACTGTTTTTT. Translating gives CASRDRGPEKLFF.